The entry below describes one TCR beta chain. The sample comes from a study of control samples from healthy donors and cancer patients. The table came from immunoSEQ multiplex PCR; TCRdb's copy has only in-frame clones and leaves some out. The sample has around 99,000 clones, 90% seen once. Germline V lookup: CDR1 GTSNPN, CDR2 SVGIG (reference sequence). CDR3 length: 15 residues. V was clipped by 2 bases and J by 8 bases, with 18 bases between them. This chain uses TRBV30 with TRBJ1-4; D is unclear. The sequenced material came from blood. The sequence came from a human donor in good health. The donor label of this sample is uncertain. CDR3 residues: CAWSSKGVAWEKLFF. The CDR3 DNA sequence: TGTGCCTGGAGTTCTAAGGGCGTAGCTTGGGAAAAACTGTTTTTT.